Shown below are 29 T cell receptor beta chains from a single sample sequenced in a study of T-cell memory formation after mild COVID-19. Using its own MiXCR run on the 5' RACE reads, TCRdb lists one record per CDR3 protein. The data contain more than 110,000 distinct CDR3 sequences, about 14% of them singletons. Sequencing was performed on PBMCs or a T cell subset sorted from them (not recorded which). These receptors originate from an adult woman who had mild COVID-19 (a few samples of this study predate the infection). Cell type and time point are not known.

The chain carries TRBV12-3 or TRBV12-4 and TRBJ2-2; D is perhaps TRBD2 (6 bases). V lost 5 bases and J 5 bases, leaving 15 bases between the germline ends. The CDR3 length is 15 residues. The CDR3 region is CASSIRAGFTGELFF. CDR3 coding DNA: TGTGCCAGCAGTATCCGGGCGGGATTTACCGGGGAGCTGTTTTTT.

At least ten counts were recorded for this clonotype. The genes are TRBV4-3 and TRBJ2-7; D might be TRBD1 or TRBD2, each matching 5 bases. Per germline, CDR1 LGHNA and CDR2 YSLEER. V shed 3 bases and J shed 6 bases, with 18 bases lying between them. CDR3 length: 15 amino acids. The CDR3 reads CASSQAPGRSTEQYF. The CDR3 DNA reads as TGCGCCAGCAGCCAGGCTCCGGGACGGAGCACCGAGCAGTACTTC.

This clonotype has a handful of counts. The chain has TRBV5-6 and TRBJ1-1; D is perhaps TRBD1 (5 bases). This CDR3 contains 10 residues. The germline V gene has CDR1 SGHDT and CDR2 YYEEEE. The V gene lost 7 bases and the J gene lost 11 bases, with 12 bases spanning the gap. The CDR3 DNA sequence: TGTGCCAGCTTGGGGGAGGTGGCTTTCTTT. This sequence encodes CASLGEVAFF.

This chain links TRBV12-3 or TRBV12-4 with TRBJ1-2, with D maybe TRBD1 (6 bases). V lost 6 bases to trimming and J lost 5 bases, with 13 bases between them. This CDR3 contains 13 residues. The CDR3: CASSQQGSYGYTF. The CDR3 DNA sequence: TGTGCCAGCAGCCAACAGGGAAGTTATGGCTACACCTTC.

This clonotype was recorded a few times. The chain uses TRBV11-2 and TRBJ2-1; no definite D call. V was pared by 5 bases and J by 4 bases, with 9 bases between. The CDR3 runs to 13 residues. Germline CDR1 reads SGHAT; CDR2 reads FQNNGV. This CDR3 reads CASSPGRYNEQFF. CDR3 DNA: TGTGCCAGCAGCCCTGGAAGGTACAATGAGCAGTTCTTC.

This clonotype was detected only a few times. The V and J genes are TRBV7-9 and TRBJ2-1; D is ambiguous. Germline V gene data show CDR1 as SEHNR and CDR2 as FQNEAQ (reference sequence). V lost 3 bases and J 8 bases, leaving 14 bases between the germline ends. This CDR3 region has 14 residues. The CDR3 bases are TGTGCCAGCAGCTTTGCTAGAGTTATATATGAGCAGTTCTTC. Protein: CASSFARVIYEQFF.

This clonotype was seen more than once but under ten times. The rearrangement uses TRBV11-2 and TRBJ2-7; TRBD1 matches 8 bases. Unmatched junction bases numbered 4, after V lost 3 bases and J lost 3 bases. Per the germline V gene, CDR1 is SGHAT and CDR2 is FQNNGV. There are 14 residues in the CDR3. CDR3 protein: CASSFPGGGYEQYF. In DNA, the CDR3 is TGTGCCAGCAGCTTCCCAGGGGGCGGCTACGAGCAGTACTTC.

The V gene is TRBV4-3, the J gene TRBJ2-3, with 7 bases that match TRBD2. Germline V gives CDR1 LGHNA, CDR2 YSLEER. CDR3 length: 12 amino acids. The J segment lost 8 bases and the V segment lost 4 bases, leaving 3 bases of the junction unmatched. Here the CDR3 reads CASSPWGGTQYF. CDR3 bases: TGCGCCAGCAGCCCGTGGGGGGGTACGCAGTATTTT.

This sequence joins TRBV28 and TRBJ2-7; perhaps TRBD1 as D (6 bases). This CDR3 contains 16 residues. Per germline, CDR1 MDHEN and CDR2 SYDVKM. The ends were cut back, 5 bases at V and 1 base at J, with 18 bases in the middle. The DNA of the CDR3 is TGTGCCAGCAGTCTCGCCCGTTCAACAGGGTCCTACGAGCAGTACTTC. Translation: CASSLARSTGSYEQYF.

This clonotype has just a few counts. V gene TRBV7-6 combines with J gene TRBJ2-7; tentative D call: TRBD2 (6 bases). Germline values: CDR1 SGHVS, CDR2 FNYEAQ. The CDR3 has 14 amino acids. V lost 1 base and J lost 5, with 12 bases in between. The CDR3 DNA is TGTGCCAGCAGCTTAGGCCCGGGAGTGCACGAGCAGTACTTC. It encodes CASSLGPGVHEQYF. Looking up the rest from reference TRBV7-6 and TRBJ2-7 gives the full variable domain: GAGVSQSPRYKVTKRGQDVALRCDPISGHVSLYWYRQALGQGPEFLTYFNYEAQQDKSGLPNDRFSAERPEGSISTLTIQRTEQRDSAMYRCASSLGPGVHEQYFGPGTRLTVT.

This clonotype was counted between two and nine times. The rearrangement links TRBV7-9 to TRBJ2-6; no reliable D call. CDR3 length equals 17 residues. Trimming left V 5 bases short and J 0 bases short, with 14 bases between. Germline assignment: CDR1 SEHNR and CDR2 FQNEAQ (reference sequence). CDR3 in DNA: TGTGCCAGCAGCCCCGCCGGTTCGAACTCTGGGGCCAACGTCCTGACTTTC. The encoded protein is CASSPAGSNSGANVLTF.

The chain combines TRBV6-5 with TRBJ2-5; 12 bases agree with TRBD2. Germline V gene sequence: CDR1 MNHEY, CDR2 SVGAGI. The V gene end was trimmed by 2 bases and the J gene end by 5 bases; junction bases not matched to a gene: 3. The CDR3 has 15 residues. CDR3 sequence reads: CASSYASGGVETQYF. The CDR3 DNA sequence: TGTGCCAGCAGTTACGCTAGCGGGGGGGTGGAGACCCAGTACTTC.

The chain combines TRBV7-9 with TRBJ2-7; 10 positions agree with TRBD1. Germline loops: CDR1 SEHNR, CDR2 FQNEAQ (reference sequence). With 5 bases clipped from V and 7 bases from J, the junction kept 8 bases outside the gene matches. CDR3 length: 14 residues. The CDR3: CASSADRGRSEQYF. Here the CDR3 DNA reads TGTGCCAGCAGCGCTGACAGGGGGCGATCGGAGCAGTACTTC.

This clonotype has only a few counts. The J gene is TRBJ2-1, the V gene TRBV7-2, with D tentatively TRBD2 (5 bases). The CDR3 loop spans 16 amino acids. Germline CDR1 SGHTA, CDR2 FQGNSA. The V end lost 1 base, the J end lost 7 bases, and 17 bases lay between the germline ends. In DNA form, the CDR3 reads TGTGCCAGCAGCTTAGGCCAAGGCCTCACGGGAAATGAGCAGTTCTTC. This codes for CASSLGQGLTGNEQFF.

This clonotype was seen a handful of times. The chain recombines TRBV15 with TRBJ1-2; weak D call: TRBD1 (5 bases). From germline, CDR1 is LNHNV and CDR2 YYDKDF (reference sequence). The CDR3 has 14 amino acids. Deletions cut 3 bases from V and 3 bases from J, with 11 bases between. CDR3 sequence reads: CATSSREGDYGYTF. The CDR3 nucleotides are TGTGCCACCAGCAGCAGGGAAGGGGACTATGGCTACACCTTC.

This clonotype has more than one count but fewer than ten. A read error may account for a junction end that differs from germline. The V call is TRBV7-9, the J call TRBJ2-1; TRBD1 or TRBD2 may be the D gene (5 bases each). The CDR3 sequence is 11 residues long. Germline lookup yields CDR1 SEHNR and CDR2 FQNEAQ (reference sequence). The CDR3 nucleotides read TGTGCCAGCAGCTTATTCAGGGAGCAGGTCTTC. It is translated as CASSLFREQVF.

CDR3 region: CAISDLGRSSSYEQYF. The DNA of the CDR3 is TGTGCCATCAGTGACCTTGGACGGTCGAGCTCCTACGAGCAGTACTTC. The gene calls are TRBV10-3 and TRBJ2-7; D call uncertain. Between the trimmed V and J ends, which lost 3 bases and 0 bases, there was a span of 15 bases. Looked up from germline, CDR1 is ENHRY and CDR2 is SYGVKD. The CDR3 is 16 amino acids.

This clonotype was counted only a few times. This rearrangement joins TRBV20-1 to TRBJ2-3; 12 bases line up with TRBD2. Germline values: CDR1 DFQATT, CDR2 SNEGSKA (reference sequence). The V segment lost 0 bases and the J segment 3 bases; nucleotides outside the gene matches: 4. The CDR3 totals 16 residues. The CDR3 nucleotides are TGCAGTGCTAGAGATCGCACTAGCGGGGGGACAGATACGCAGTATTTT. Its protein is CSARDRTSGGTDTQYF.

The V call is TRBV4-1, the J call TRBJ1-2; no clear D. Germline CDR1 MGHRA, CDR2 YSYEKL. The ends were cut back, 6 bases at V and 7 bases at J, with 15 bases in the middle. The length of the CDR3 is 13 residues. The CDR3 DNA is TGCGCCAGCAGTCCCACCAGTGCGGGTGGCTACACCTTC. Translating it yields CASSPTSAGGYTF.

In this sample, this clonotype turned up a few times. CDR3 sequence reads: CASSQDYVGRTEAFF. The CDR3 coding sequence is TGCGCCAGCAGCCAAGATTATGTGGGGAGGACTGAAGCTTTCTTT. The V and J genes are TRBV4-3 and TRBJ1-1; D gene ambiguous. The CDR3 sequence is 15 residues long. Germline assignment: CDR1 LGHNA and CDR2 YSLEER. Trimming removed 0 bases from V and 5 bases from J, with 13 bases in between.

This rearrangement joins TRBV6-5 to TRBJ2-7; D is perhaps TRBD1 (6 bases). The V gene lost 2 bases and the J gene lost 7 bases, with 15 bases spanning the gap. Germline CDR1 reads MNHEY; CDR2 reads SVGAGI. CDR3 length: 14 amino acids. The CDR3 DNA reads TGTGCCAGCAGTTACGACGACAGGAGCCGGGAGCAGTACTTC. Residues: CASSYDDRSREQYF.

This clonotype has only a few counts. The V and J genes are TRBV2 and TRBJ2-1, with unresolved D. This CDR3 has 13 amino acids. In germline, CDR1 is SNHLY, CDR2 FYNNEI. V dropped 6 bases and J dropped 8 bases, with 14 bases sitting between them. CDR3 amino acids: CASSRLVEDEQFF. In DNA form, the CDR3 reads TGTGCCAGCAGCCGCCTCGTCGAAGATGAGCAGTTCTTC.

This clonotype occurred a few times. The chain couples TRBV7-3 to TRBJ1-1; TRBD1 matches at 9 bases. The CDR3 covers 13 residues. With 2 bases clipped from V and 10 bases from J, the junction kept 5 bases outside the gene matches. CDR1 and CDR2 from the germline V gene are SGHTA and FQGTGA. In nucleotides, the CDR3 is TGTGCCAGCAGCTTATCGCCGGACAGGGGAGCTTTCTTT. Residues: CASSLSPDRGAFF.

CDR3 DNA: TGCAGTGCTAGTGGCAGTGACACTGAAGCTTTCTTT. Translated: CSASGSDTEAFF. The chain combines TRBV20-1 with TRBJ1-1; D ambiguous. Germline-derived CDR1 and CDR2 are DFQATT and SNEGSKA (reference sequence). V dropped 3 bases and J dropped 3 bases, with 8 bases sitting between them. This CDR3 has 12 residues.

V and J are TRBV21-1 and TRBJ2-2; no DNA check was done on the table's D call, TRBD2. TRBV21-1 is termed a pseudogene. The CDR3 totals 16 residues. CDR3 in amino acids: CASSKATSVNTGELFF. The DNA for the CDR3 is TGTGCCAGCAGCAAAGCGACTAGCGTGAACACCGGGGAGCTGTTTTTT.

This chain connects TRBV7-8 to TRBJ1-6; D ambiguous. Per the germline V gene, CDR1 is SGHVS and CDR2 is FQNEAQ. V lost 3 bases, J lost 10 bases, and 16 bases lay in between. The CDR3 runs to 15 residues. DNA of the CDR3: TGTGCCAGCAGCTTTGATGAGACTACGGGATCACCCCTCCACTTT. Its translation is CASSFDETTGSPLHF.

The chain couples TRBV4-1 to TRBJ2-1; D may correspond to TRBD1 or TRBD2 (5 bases each). V was cut by 2 bases and J by 4 bases, with 15 bases left in between. Germline V gives CDR1 MGHRA, CDR2 YSYEKL. This CDR3 is 16 amino acids long. CDR3 bases: TGCGCCAGCAGCCAAAGGTCCGGGGCGCGGTACAATGAGCAGTTCTTC. As protein: CASSQRSGARYNEQFF.

This clonotype was counted many times. V gene TRBV20-1 combines with J gene TRBJ2-3, with D perhaps TRBD1 (7 bases). CDR1 DFQATT and CDR2 SNEGSKA come from the germline V gene (reference sequence). CDR3 length equals 16 residues. The germline V and J ends were trimmed by 3 bases and 0 bases, with 16 bases remaining between them. CDR3 nucleotide sequence: TGCAGTGCTAGGCCGGAGGGGGCAACTAGCACAGATACGCAGTATTTT. This codes for CSARPEGATSTDTQYF.

The CDR3 spells CASSLQGKNTEAFF. CDR3 DNA sequence: TGTGCCAGCAGCTTACAGGGGAAGAACACTGAAGCTTTCTTT. The J gene is TRBJ1-1, the V gene TRBV7-9; TRBD1 might be the D (6 bases). Germline loops: CDR1 SEHNR, CDR2 FQNEAQ (reference sequence). Trimming stripped 2 bases from V and 1 base from J, with 8 bases between. This CDR3 is 14 amino acids long.